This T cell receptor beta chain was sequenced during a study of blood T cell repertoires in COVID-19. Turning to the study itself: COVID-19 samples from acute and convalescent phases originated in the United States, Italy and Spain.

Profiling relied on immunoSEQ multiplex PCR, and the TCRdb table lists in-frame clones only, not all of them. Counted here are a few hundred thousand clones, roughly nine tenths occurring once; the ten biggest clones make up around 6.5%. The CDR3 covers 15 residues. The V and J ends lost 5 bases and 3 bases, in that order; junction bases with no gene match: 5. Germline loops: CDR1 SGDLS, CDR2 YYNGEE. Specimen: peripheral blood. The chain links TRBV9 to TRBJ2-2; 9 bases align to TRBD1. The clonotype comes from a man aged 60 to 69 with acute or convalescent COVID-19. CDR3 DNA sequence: TGTGCCAGCAGGGTGGGGACAGGGTACACCGGGGAGCTGTTTTTT. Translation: CASRVGTGYTGELFF. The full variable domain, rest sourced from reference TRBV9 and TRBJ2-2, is DSGVTQTPKHLITATGQRVTLRCSPRSGDLSVYWYQQSLDQGLQFLIQYYNGEERAKGNILERFSAQQFPDLHSELNLSSLELGDSALYFCASRVGTGYTGELFFGEGSRLTVL.